A selection of T cell receptor beta chains follows, all from one sample in a study of blood T cell repertoires in COVID-19. Produced via immunoSEQ multiplex PCR; TCRdb's table is partial and in-frame only. This sample carries under 250,000 clones, 75% to 90% of them seen once, and the ten largest clones take roughly 3.7%. Sequencing was performed on PBMCs or T cells enriched from blood (not recorded which). All receptors derive from a woman aged 25 to 39 who had been exposed to COVID-19. The CDR3 runs from the conserved cysteine through the conserved F or W. The D gene is left open where the match is weak. Not all rows give a size; the values are once, few, many and, for expanded clones, a class.

clone size,J gene,V gene,D gene,CDR3 DNA,CDR3 protein
-,TRBJ1-6,TRBV3-1/TRBV3-2,-,TGTGCCAGCAGCCAAGAGCAGGGATATTCACCCCTCCACTTT,CASSQEQGYSPLHF
-,TRBJ2-7,TRBV2,-,TGTGCCAGCAGGACTGGAGGGGGCAGCTACGAGCAGTACTTC,CASRTGGGSYEQYF
-,TRBJ1-5,TRBV19,-,TGTGCCAGTAGTATCGACCGGGGAGGCAATCAGCCCCAGCATTTT,CASSIDRGGNQPQHF
-,TRBJ2-5,TRBV6-4,TRBD1,TGTGCCAGCAGTGACACAGGGGGAACGACCCAGTACTTC,CASSDTGGTTQYF
-,TRBJ1-3,TRBV5-1,-,TGCGCCAGCAGCTTCGGGGGGGCGCGAGGAAACACCATATATTTT,CASSFGGARGNTIYF
-,TRBJ2-7,TRBV19,TRBD2,TGTGCCAGTAGTCCTAGCGGGAGATCCTACGAGCAGTACTTC,CASSPSGRSYEQYF
-,TRBJ2-1,TRBV19,TRBD1,TGTGCCAGTAGTCCGCGACAGGGTGATGGTCTCGCTGAGCAGTTCTTC,CASSPRQGDGLAEQFF
-,TRBJ2-3,TRBV28,-,TGTGCCAGCAGTCCCGAGGGGGGGCGCACAGATACGCAGTATTTT,CASSPEGGRTDTQYF
few,TRBJ1-1,TRBV4-1,-,TGCGCCAGCAGCCAAGAGATAGGGGAGGTTATGAACACTGAAGCTTTCTTT,CASSQEIGEVMNTEAFF
-,TRBJ2-7,TRBV28,TRBD2,TGTGCCAGCAGTTTATACCCCCTAGCGGGAGTAAACGAGCAGTACTTC,CASSLYPLAGVNEQYF
-,TRBJ2-7,TRBV4-1,-,TGCGCCAGCAGTCCCATTTCAGGTGGGAGCTCCTACGAGCAGTACTTC,CASSPISGGSSYEQYF
-,TRBJ1-3,TRBV9,-,TGTGCCAGCAGCGCCGACATCTCTGGAAACACCATATATTTT,CASSADISGNTIYF
-,TRBJ2-5,TRBV5-1,-,TGCGCCAGCAGCTTGCACGGGTCACAAGAGACCCAGTACTTC,CASSLHGSQETQYF
-,TRBJ2-1,TRBV19,TRBD2,TGTGCCAGTAGTGCCCGACTAGCGGGAGAGGATGAGCAGTTCTTC,CASSARLAGEDEQFF
-,TRBJ2-3,TRBV7-9,TRBD1,TGTGCCAGCAGCTCCGGCGGGGACAGGGGGCTATGGACGCAGTATTTT,CASSSGGDRGLWTQYF
once,TRBJ2-3,TRBV5-4,TRBD2,TGTGCCAGCAGCTCCGGCGGGAGTTCTAGAGATACGCAGTATTTT,CASSSGGSSRDTQYF
-,TRBJ1-2,TRBV2,TRBD1,TGTGCCAGCAGTGGTAACAGGGGGAAGGGCTACACCTTC,CASSGNRGKGYTF
-,TRBJ1-1,TRBV29-1,TRBD1,TGCAGCGCTGGACAGGGCGAGGACACTGAAGCTTTCTTT,CSAGQGEDTEAFF
-,TRBJ2-1,TRBV5-1,TRBD2,TGCGCCAGCAGCCTAGAGGGACTAGCGGTGAACAATGAGCAGTTCTTC,CASSLEGLAVNNEQFF
-,TRBJ2-5,TRBV12-5,TRBD2,TGTGCTAGTGGCTTAGAAAGCGGGAGGCTATACCAAGAGACCCAGTACTTC,CASGLESGRLYQETQYF
-,TRBJ2-7,TRBV10-3,TRBD1,TGTGCCATCAACCCGGGACAGGGGGTTTACGAGCAGTACTTC,CAINPGQGVYEQYF
-,TRBJ1-1,TRBV12-5,TRBD1,TGTGCTAGTGGTCAGCTCCGTGGGACAGGGCTTCTGAACACTGAAGCTTTCTTT,CASGQLRGTGLLNTEAFF
-,TRBJ2-3,TRBV15,TRBD2,TGTGCCACCAGCAGGCGGGGGGGACGACTAGCGGGAGGGCCGGTAGATACGCAGTATTTT,CATSRRGGRLAGGPVDTQYF
once,TRBJ1-2,TRBV28,TRBD1,TGTGCCAGCAGTTCACAGGGACAGAGGACCTATGGCTACACCTTC,CASSSQGQRTYGYTF
-,TRBJ1-1,TRBV25-1,TRBD1,TGTGCCAGCAGTTTCCGGACAGGGGTGAACACTGAAGCTTTCTTT,CASSFRTGVNTEAFF
-,TRBJ2-1,TRBV13,-,TGTGCCAGCAGCTTAACTAGAGGGGAGCAGTTCTTC,CASSLTRGEQFF
-,TRBJ2-1,TRBV25-1,TRBD2,TGTGCCAGCAGTGAACTAGCGGGAGTTCATGAGCAGTTCTTC,CASSELAGVHEQFF
-,TRBJ1-1,TRBV4-1,TRBD1,TGCGCCAGCAGCCACCGACAGGGGGCTGACACTGAAGCTTTCTTT,CASSHRQGADTEAFF
-,TRBJ1-2,TRBV27,TRBD1,TGTGCCAGCAGTTTGTTGGACAGGGATTTTAACTATGGCTACACCTTC,CASSLLDRDFNYGYTF
-,TRBJ2-5,TRBV20-1,-,TGCAGTGCTGGGACAAGGGAGACCCAGTACTTC,CSAGTRETQYF
-,TRBJ1-1,TRBV4-1,-,TGCGCCAGCAGCTATACGACAGGCCTGAACACTGAAGCTTTCTTT,CASSYTTGLNTEAFF